The source of this T cell receptor beta chain is a study of shared clonotypes between healthy human individuals. Study-wide findings and caveats: The diversity represented, both genetic and in exposure history, was limited by few donors.

The germline V and J ends were trimmed by 9 bases and 2 bases, with 20 bases remaining between them. CDR3 length: 16 residues. Germline values: CDR1 LNHDA, CDR2 SQIVND (reference sequence). Clones were read by immunoSEQ multiplex PCR, and TCRdb kept only the in-frame ones, dropping some. The sample records hundreds of thousands of clones, about four fifths being singletons. About this clone: Its antigen is unidentified.

The rearrangement uses TRBV19 and TRBJ2-1; no definite D call. Sequenced: PBMCs. The TCR comes from a woman in her 40s in good health. Some clones in this sample may be carry-over from other donors' samples. The CDR3 region has the DNA TGTGCCAGCCGTCCCGCTACCTATGGGACCTACAATGAGCAGTTCTTC. Translation gives CASRPATYGTYNEQFF.